The next 4 T cell receptor beta chains were all read from a single sample in a study of cytotoxic CD8 clonotypes in ibrutinib-treated CLL. The repertoire was sequenced with immunoSEQ multiplex PCR; TCRdb's copy has only in-frame clones and lacks some. The data hold under 150,000 clones, with 80% observed a single time. The sequenced sample was PBMCs, obtained after 36 months of ibrutinib treatment. The source is a human donor with chronic lymphocytic leukemia.

The chain carries TRBV5-5 and TRBJ2-1, with TRBD2 as a possible D gene (5 bases). V lost 0 bases to trimming and J lost 13 bases, with 14 bases between them. Germline V gene lookup returns CDR1 SGHKS and CDR2 YYEKEE (reference sequence). There are 13 residues in the CDR3. The chain's CDR3 is CASSLEPAGNQFF. The CDR3 nucleotides read TGTGCCAGCAGCTTGGAACCCGCCGGGAACCAGTTCTTC.

CDR3 protein: CASSGLKGAYTGELFF. In DNA form, the CDR3 reads TGTGCCAGCAGTGGTTTAAAGGGGGCATACACCGGGGAGCTGTTTTTT. The chain joins TRBV2 to TRBJ2-2; TRBD1 matches at 7 bases. V lost 4 bases, J lost 3 bases, and 8 bases stayed unmatched. Per germline, CDR1 SNHLY and CDR2 FYNNEI. The CDR3 is 16 amino acids. The full variable domain, its missing parts supplied by reference TRBV2 and TRBJ2-2, is EPEVTQTPSHQVTQMGQEVILRCVPISNHLYFYWYRQILGQKVEFLVSFYNNEISEKSEIFDDQFSVERPDGSNFTLKIRSTKLEDSAMYFCASSGLKGAYTGELFFGEGSRLTVL.

The chain has TRBV7-9 and TRBJ2-1; 9 bases are a match to TRBD2. The CDR3 contains 16 residues. J gave up 3 bases and V 1 base, and 4 bases lay outside the gene matches. Germline V CDR1 and CDR2: SEHNR, FQNEAQ (reference sequence). The CDR3 here is CASSLETSGRYNEQFF. CDR3 sequence (DNA): TGTGCCAGCAGCTTAGAGACTAGCGGACGCTACAATGAGCAGTTCTTC. Full variable domain (missing parts from reference TRBV7-9 and TRBJ2-1): DTGVSQNPRHKITKRGQNVTFRCDPISEHNRLYWYRQTLGQGPEFLTYFQNEAQLEKSRLLSDRFSAERPKGSFSTLEIQRTEQGDSAMYLCASSLETSGRYNEQFFGPGTRLTVL.

The V gene is TRBV30, the J gene TRBJ2-7, with 11 bases identical to TRBD1. The CDR3 is 13 residues long. Per germline, CDR1 GTSNPN and CDR2 SVGIG (reference sequence). Trimming removed 3 bases from V and 4 bases from J; junction bases left unmatched: 2. The CDR3 bases are TGTGCCTGGAGACGGGACAGGGGGTACGAGCAGTACTTC. Encoded protein: CAWRRDRGYEQYF.